The clone carrying this T cell receptor (beta chain) was seen only once. Its antigen is unidentified. Assay: immunoSEQ multiplex PCR; the TCRdb copy retains only in-frame clones and omits some. The sample includes about 68,000 clones, about 89% of them seen just once. The data were obtained in a study of OX40 agonist ivuxolimab in advanced cancers. Across the whole study: The dose of intravenous ivuxolimab that patients received every 2 weeks ranged from 0.01 to 10 mg/kg. Study-level points and caveats: CD8+ T cells averaged more expanded clones than CD4+. The 0.1-3.0 mg/kg partial responders had among the lowest clonal expansion.

The length of the CDR3 is 14 residues. Germline V lookup: CDR1 SGHVS, CDR2 FQNEAQ. The ends lost 5 bases at V and 6 bases at J; junction bases unmatched: 9. The chain joins TRBV7-8 to TRBJ1-2, with 7 bases lining up with TRBD1. This TCR came from an adult with an advanced solid tumor such as melanoma, head and neck, liver or kidney cancer. This specimen was CD4+ or CD8+ T cells sorted from blood, taken in a trial of the OX40 agonist ivuxolimab. The CDR3 reads CASSRDSERDGYTF. CDR3 nucleotides: TGTGCCAGCAGCCGGGACAGCGAAAGGGATGGCTACACCTTC. Looking up the rest from reference TRBV7-8 and TRBJ1-2 gives the full variable domain: GAGVSQSPRYKVAKRGQDVALRCDPISGHVSLFWYQQALGQGPEFLTYFQNEAQLDKSGLPSDRFFAERPEGSVSTLKIQRTQQEDSAVYLCASSRDSERDGYTFGSGTRLTVV.